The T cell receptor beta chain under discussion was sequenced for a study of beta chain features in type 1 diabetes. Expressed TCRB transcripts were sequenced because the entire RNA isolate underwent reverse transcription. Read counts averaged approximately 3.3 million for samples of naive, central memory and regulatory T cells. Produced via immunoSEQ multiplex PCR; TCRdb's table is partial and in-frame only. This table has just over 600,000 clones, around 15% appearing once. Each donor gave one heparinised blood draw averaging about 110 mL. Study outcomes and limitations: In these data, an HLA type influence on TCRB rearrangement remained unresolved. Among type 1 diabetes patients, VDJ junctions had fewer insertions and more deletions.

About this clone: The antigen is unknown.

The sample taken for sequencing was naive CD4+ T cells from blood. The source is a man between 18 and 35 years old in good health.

The CDR3 coding sequence is TGCGCCAGCAGCCAAGAGCCGGGACAGACTGCCTACGAGCAGTACTTC. It encodes CASSQEPGQTAYEQYF. The genes are TRBV4-3 and TRBJ2-7; 7 nucleotides agree with TRBD1. Per the germline V gene, CDR1 is LGHNA and CDR2 is YSLEER. This CDR3 contains 16 residues. V shed 0 bases and J 2 bases; nucleotides not matched to a gene: 7.